This T cell receptor (beta chain) was documented in a study of blood T cell repertoires in COVID-19 (dated by TCRdb to the early 2020s). Regarding the study in general: Collaborator samples came from the United States, Italy and Spain and covered acute and convalescent phases of COVID-19. The material from the prospective study consisted of cDNA or gDNA derived from T cells, B-cell-depleted T cells, or PBMCs. Samples were obtained from the ongoing ImmuneRACE study (first 160 participants) and from about 1,300 subjects provided by 6 global collaborators. A de-identified subject ID, COVID-19 status, age in years and sex were almost always included in the sample metadata. Deeply sampled blood TCRbeta repertoires from subjects exposed to, actively infected with, or recovered from COVID-19 were included in the dataset. The repertoires were released in a freely available public database intended as a resource for research on the immune response to SARS-CoV-2. Where HLA class I and class II types were available, the types were taken from metadata supplied by the sample provider, not from assay-based typing.

Collaborating institutions collected whole blood in K2EDTA tubes following their own protocols. For TCRbeta analysis, collaborators shipped samples as frozen whole blood, isolated PBMCs, or DNA extracted from either of those sample types. General findings and caveats noted by the study authors: The quantity of clinical and demographic metadata differed by source and by participant and was supplied without curation.

TCRbeta CDR3 regions were amplified from genomic DNA by means of the immunoSEQ Assay, a bias-controlled multiplex PCR. Per the authors' processing: Nucleated cell counts per sample were estimated from amplification of reference gene primers within the assay. To quantify the absolute abundance of each unique TCRbeta CDR3 rearrangement, sequence reads were collapsed and filtered. For each sample, productive Simpson clonality was calculated by taking the square root of Simpson's diversity index across productive rearrangements. What TCRdb holds here is the immuneACCESS table cut down to in-frame rearrangements. Part of the clones is not present; checked against another copy, under half of the missing clones reflect an unresolved V gene, and the others are unexplained. The D gene and trimming were derived from the DNA, and the V and J assignments and clone size from that table. The sample table shows approximately 170,000 clones, and just under 90% are seen once. The ten largest clones represent around 3.5% of the sample.

On this clone itself: What antigen it recognizes has not been identified. No qualities accompany the bases; no much larger clone lies one base away.

Looking up the germline V gene yields CDR1 SGDLS and CDR2 YYNGEE. V drops 7 bases and J drops 7 bases, leaving 9 bases in between. The CDR3 holds 11 amino acids from the cysteine to the phenylalanine. This entry keeps only the CDR3 DNA: 33 bases, framed from base 1. The source material was peripheral blood. The chain is assembled from TRBV9 and TRBJ2-1; 6 matching bases give a weak D call of TRBD2. The origin of this receptor is a man in his late teens or twenties with active or convalescent COVID-19. The DNA sequence follows: TGTGCCAGCGACGGAGGGAATGAGCAGTTCTTC. Its coded protein is CASDGGNEQFF.